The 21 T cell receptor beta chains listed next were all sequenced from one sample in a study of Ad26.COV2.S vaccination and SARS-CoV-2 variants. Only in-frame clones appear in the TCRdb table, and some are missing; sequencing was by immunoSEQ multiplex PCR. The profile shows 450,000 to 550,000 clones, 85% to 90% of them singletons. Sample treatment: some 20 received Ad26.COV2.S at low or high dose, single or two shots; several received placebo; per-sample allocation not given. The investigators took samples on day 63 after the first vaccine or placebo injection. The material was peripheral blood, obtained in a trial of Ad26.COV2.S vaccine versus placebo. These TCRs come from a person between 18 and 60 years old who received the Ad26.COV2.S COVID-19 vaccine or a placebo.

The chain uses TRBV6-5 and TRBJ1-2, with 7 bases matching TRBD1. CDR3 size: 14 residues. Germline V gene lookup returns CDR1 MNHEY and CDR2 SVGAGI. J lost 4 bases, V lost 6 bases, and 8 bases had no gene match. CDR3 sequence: CASSRDREGYGYTF. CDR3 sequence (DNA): TGTGCCAGCAGCCGTGACAGGGAAGGCTATGGCTACACCTTC.

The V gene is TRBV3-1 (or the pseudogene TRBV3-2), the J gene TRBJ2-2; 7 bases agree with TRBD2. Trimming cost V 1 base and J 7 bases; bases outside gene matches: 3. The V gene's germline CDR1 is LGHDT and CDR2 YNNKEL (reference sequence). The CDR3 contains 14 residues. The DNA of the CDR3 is TGTGCCAGCAGCCAAGTCGGGGGGAGCGGGGAGCTGTTTTTT. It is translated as CASSQVGGSGELFF.

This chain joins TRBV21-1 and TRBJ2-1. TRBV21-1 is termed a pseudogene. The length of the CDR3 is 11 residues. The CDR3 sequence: CASSKGNEQFF. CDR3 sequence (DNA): TGTGCCAGCAGCAAGGGAAATGAGCAGTTCTTC.

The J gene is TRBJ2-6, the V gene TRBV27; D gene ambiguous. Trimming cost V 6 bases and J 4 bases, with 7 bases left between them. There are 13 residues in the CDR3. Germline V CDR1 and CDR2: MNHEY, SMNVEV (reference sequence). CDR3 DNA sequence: TGTGCCAGCAGGTTGTACGGGGCCAACGTCCTGACTTTC. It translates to CASRLYGANVLTF.

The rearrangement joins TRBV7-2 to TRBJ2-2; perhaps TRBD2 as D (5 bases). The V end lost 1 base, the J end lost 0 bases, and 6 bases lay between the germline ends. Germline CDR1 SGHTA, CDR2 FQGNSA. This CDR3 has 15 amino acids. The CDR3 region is CASSLGGTNTGELFF. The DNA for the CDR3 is TGTGCCAGCAGCTTAGGAGGGACGAACACCGGGGAGCTGTTTTTT.

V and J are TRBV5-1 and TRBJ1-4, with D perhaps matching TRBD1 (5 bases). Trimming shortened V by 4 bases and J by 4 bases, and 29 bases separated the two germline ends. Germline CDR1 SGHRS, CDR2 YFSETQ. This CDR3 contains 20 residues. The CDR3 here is CASSLHSGRGPRDSNEKLFF. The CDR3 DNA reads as TGCGCCAGCAGCCTGCACAGCGGTCGGGGACCGCGTGACAGTAATGAAAAACTGTTTTTT.

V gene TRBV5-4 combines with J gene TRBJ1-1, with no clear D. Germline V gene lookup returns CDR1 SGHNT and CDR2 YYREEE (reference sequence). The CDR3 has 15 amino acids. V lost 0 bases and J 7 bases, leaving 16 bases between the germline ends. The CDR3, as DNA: TGTGCCAGCAGCTTGGGTCTTAAGGACCCTAGTGAAGCTTTCTTT. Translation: CASSLGLKDPSEAFF. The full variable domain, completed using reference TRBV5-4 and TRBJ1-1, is ETGVTQSPTHLIKTRGQQVTLRCSSQSGHNTVSWYQQALGQGPQFIFQYYREEENGRGNFPPRFSGLQFPNYSSELNVNALELDDSALYLCASSLGLKDPSEAFFGQGTRLTVV.

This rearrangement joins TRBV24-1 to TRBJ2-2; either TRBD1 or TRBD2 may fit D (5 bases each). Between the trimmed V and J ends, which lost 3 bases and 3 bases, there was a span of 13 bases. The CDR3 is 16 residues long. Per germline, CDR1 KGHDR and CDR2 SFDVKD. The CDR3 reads CATSDPGTIHTGELFF. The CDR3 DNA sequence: TGTGCCACCAGTGATCCCGGGACGATACACACCGGGGAGCTGTTTTTT.

The CDR3 region has the DNA TGCGCCAGCAGCCAAGTCCTAGCGGGATTCACAGATACGCAGTATTTT. This sequence encodes CASSQVLAGFTDTQYF. The gene calls are TRBV4-1 and TRBJ2-3; TRBD2 matches 9 bases. The CDR3 has 16 residues. Germline-derived CDR1 and CDR2 are MGHRA and YSYEKL. Trimming took 1 base from V and 2 from J; bases not matched to a gene: 4.

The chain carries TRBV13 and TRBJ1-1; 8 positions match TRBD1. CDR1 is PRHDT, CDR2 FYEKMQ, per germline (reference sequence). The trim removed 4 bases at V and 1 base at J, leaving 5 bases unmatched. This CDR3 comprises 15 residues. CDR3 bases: TGTGCCAGCAGCTCGACAGGGGCAAAGAACACTGAAGCTTTCTTT. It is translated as CASSSTGAKNTEAFF.

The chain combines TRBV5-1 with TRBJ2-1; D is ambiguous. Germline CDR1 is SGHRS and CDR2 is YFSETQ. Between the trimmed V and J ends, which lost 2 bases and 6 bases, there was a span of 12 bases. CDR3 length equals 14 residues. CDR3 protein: CASSLETSFNEQFF. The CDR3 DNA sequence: TGCGCCAGCAGCTTAGAGACCAGCTTCAATGAGCAGTTCTTC. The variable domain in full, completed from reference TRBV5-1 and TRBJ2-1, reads KAGVTQTPRYLIKTRGQQVTLSCSPISGHRSVSWYQQTPGQGLQFLFEYFSETQRNKGNFPGRFSGRQFSNSRSEMNVSTLELGDSALYLCASSLETSFNEQFFGPGTRLTVL.

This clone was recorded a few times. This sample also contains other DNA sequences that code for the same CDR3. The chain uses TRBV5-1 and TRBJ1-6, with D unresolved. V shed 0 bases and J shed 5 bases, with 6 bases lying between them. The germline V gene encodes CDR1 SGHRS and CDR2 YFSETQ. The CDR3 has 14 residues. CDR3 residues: CASSLGPDNSPLHF. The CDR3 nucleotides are TGCGCCAGCAGCTTGGGGCCGGATAATTCACCCCTCCACTTT.

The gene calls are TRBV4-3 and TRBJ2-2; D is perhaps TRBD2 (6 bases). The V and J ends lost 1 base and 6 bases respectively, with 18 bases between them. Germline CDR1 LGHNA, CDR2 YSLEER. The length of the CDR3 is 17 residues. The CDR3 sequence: CASSQGAGGFYAGELFF. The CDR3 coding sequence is TGCGCCAGCAGCCAAGGGGCTGGGGGGTTTTATGCCGGGGAGCTGTTTTTT.

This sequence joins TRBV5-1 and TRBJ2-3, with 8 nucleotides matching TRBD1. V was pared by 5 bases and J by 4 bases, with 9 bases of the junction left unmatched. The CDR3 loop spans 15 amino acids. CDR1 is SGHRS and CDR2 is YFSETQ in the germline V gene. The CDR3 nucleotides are TGCGCCAGCAGTGCTCCGGGACAGGCTCCAGATACGCAGTATTTT. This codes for CASSAPGQAPDTQYF.

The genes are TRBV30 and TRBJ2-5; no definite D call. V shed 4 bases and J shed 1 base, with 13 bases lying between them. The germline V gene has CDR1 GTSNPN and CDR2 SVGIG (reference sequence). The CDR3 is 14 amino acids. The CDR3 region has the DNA TGTGCCTGGACCCGGGCGTCCTTCCAAGAGACCCAGTACTTC. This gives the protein CAWTRASFQETQYF.

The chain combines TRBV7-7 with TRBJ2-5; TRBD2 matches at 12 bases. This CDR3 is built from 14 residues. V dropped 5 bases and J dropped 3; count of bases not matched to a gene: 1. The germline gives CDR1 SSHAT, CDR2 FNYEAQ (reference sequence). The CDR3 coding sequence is TGTGCCAGCAGCGCTAGCGGGAGGGAAGAGACCCAGTACTTC. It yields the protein CASSASGREETQYF.

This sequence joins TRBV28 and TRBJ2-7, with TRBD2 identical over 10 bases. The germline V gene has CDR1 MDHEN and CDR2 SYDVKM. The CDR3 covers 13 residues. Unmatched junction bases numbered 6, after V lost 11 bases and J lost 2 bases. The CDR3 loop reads CAARTSGTYEQYF. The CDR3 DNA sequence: TGTGCCGCTCGGACTAGCGGCACCTACGAGCAGTACTTC.

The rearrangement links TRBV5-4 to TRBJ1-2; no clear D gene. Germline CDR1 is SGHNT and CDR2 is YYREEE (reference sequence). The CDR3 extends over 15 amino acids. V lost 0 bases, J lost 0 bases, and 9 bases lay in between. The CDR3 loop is CASSLVWDTNYGYTF. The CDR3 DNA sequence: TGTGCCAGCAGCTTGGTTTGGGATACTAACTATGGCTACACCTTC.

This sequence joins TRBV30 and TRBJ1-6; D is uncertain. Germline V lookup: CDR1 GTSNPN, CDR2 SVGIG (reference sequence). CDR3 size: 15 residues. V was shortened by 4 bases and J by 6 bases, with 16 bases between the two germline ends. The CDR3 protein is CAWKSATPRNSPLHF. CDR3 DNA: TGTGCCTGGAAATCGGCTACTCCTCGTAATTCACCCCTCCACTTT. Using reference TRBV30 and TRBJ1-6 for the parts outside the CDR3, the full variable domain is SQTIHQWPATLVQPVGSPLSLECTVEGTSNPNLYWYRQAAGRGLQLLFYSVGIGQISSEVPQNLSASRPQDRQFILSSKKLLLSDSGFYLCAWKSATPRNSPLHFGNGTRLTVT.

CDR3 nucleotide sequence: TGCGCCAGCAGCCTCGAATTTTCCCAGTGGCAGGGTGGGGATGAGCAGTTCTTC. Amino acids: CASSLEFSQWQGGDEQFF. J is TRBJ2-1 and V is TRBV4-3, with D possibly TRBD1 on 5 matching bases. With 4 bases removed from V and 8 bases from J, the gap between germline ends came to 27 bases. The CDR3 spans 18 residues. CDR1 and CDR2 from the germline V gene are LGHNA and YSLEER.

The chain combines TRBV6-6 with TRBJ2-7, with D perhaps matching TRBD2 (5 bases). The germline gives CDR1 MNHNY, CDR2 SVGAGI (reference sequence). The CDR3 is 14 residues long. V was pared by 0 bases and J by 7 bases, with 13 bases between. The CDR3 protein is CASSYSSGYDEQYF. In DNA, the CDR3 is TGTGCCAGCAGTTACTCTTCGGGATACGATGAGCAGTACTTC.